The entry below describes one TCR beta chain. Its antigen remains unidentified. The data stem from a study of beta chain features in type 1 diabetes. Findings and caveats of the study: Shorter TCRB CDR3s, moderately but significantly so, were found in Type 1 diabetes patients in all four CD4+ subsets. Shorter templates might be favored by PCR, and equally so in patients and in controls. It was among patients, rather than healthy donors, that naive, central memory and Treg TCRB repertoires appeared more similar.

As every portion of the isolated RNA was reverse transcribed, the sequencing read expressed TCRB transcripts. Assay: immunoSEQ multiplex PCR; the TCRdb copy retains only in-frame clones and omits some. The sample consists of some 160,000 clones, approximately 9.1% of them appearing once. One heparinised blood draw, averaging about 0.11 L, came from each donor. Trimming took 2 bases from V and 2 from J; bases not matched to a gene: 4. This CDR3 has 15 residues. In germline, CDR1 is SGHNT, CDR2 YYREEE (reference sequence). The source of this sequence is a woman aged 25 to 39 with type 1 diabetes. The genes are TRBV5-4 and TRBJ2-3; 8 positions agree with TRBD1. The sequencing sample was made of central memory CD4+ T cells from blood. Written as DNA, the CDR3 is TGTGCCAGCAGCTTTATGACAGGGGTCACAGATACGCAGTATTTT. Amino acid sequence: CASSFMTGVTDTQYF.